This T cell receptor beta chain was observed in a study of shared clonotypes between healthy human individuals. Worth noting for this clone: The antigen remains undetermined.

Findings and caveats of the study: Clonotypes shared by all four donors outscored non-shared clonotypes in generation probability.

Germline V CDR1 and CDR2: MDHEN, SYDVKM. This CDR3 spans 13 amino acids. Trimming shortened V by 3 bases and J by 5 bases, and 8 bases separated the two germline ends. The protocol was immunoSEQ multiplex PCR, while the TCRdb copy is restricted to in-frame clones and leaves out a portion. This table holds roughly 2,500,000 clones, approximately 93% found once. The receptor was isolated from a man aged 18 to 30 in good health. Some clones in this sample may be carry-over from other donors' samples. The sequencing sample was made of naive CD4+ T cells from PBMCs. Noted subset: CD45RA+ positively selected. This rearrangement joins TRBV28 to TRBJ1-5, with D unresolved. CDR3 protein: CASSLTVYQPQHF. CDR3 in DNA: TGTGCCAGCAGTTTGACGGTTTATCAGCCCCAGCATTTT.